A selection of T cell receptor beta chains follows, all from one sample in a study of blood T cell repertoires in COVID-19. The protocol was immunoSEQ multiplex PCR, while the TCRdb copy is restricted to in-frame clones and leaves out a portion. Of about 180,000 clones listed, approximately 88% were seen once; the top ten hold approximately 9%. The source material was PBMCs or T cells enriched from blood (not recorded which). Source of these receptors: a woman younger than 30 who had recovered from COVID-19. Each CDR3 is given with its conserved first and last residue. Each record gives: J gene, V gene, CDR3 protein.

J: TRBJ2-3; V: TRBV2; CDR3: CASSDRVAGRTDTQYF
J: TRBJ2-7; V: TRBV5-8; CDR3: CASSIGTVTYEQYF
J: TRBJ2-3; V: TRBV7-8; CDR3: CASSLVGTDTQYF
J: TRBJ2-5; V: TRBV2; CDR3: CASSELARLEVQTQYF
J: TRBJ2-3; V: TRBV28; CDR3: CASSLYGGGATDTQYF
J: TRBJ1-4; V: TRBV3-1/TRBV3-2; CDR3: CASSPNPGQGGEKLFF
J: TRBJ1-3; V: TRBV28; CDR3: CASDSDRGTGNTIYF
J: TRBJ2-1; V: TRBV6-5; CDR3: CASRKGLAGGNEQFF
J: TRBJ2-7; V: TRBV19; CDR3: CASSPGLAGDEQYF
J: TRBJ1-1; V: TRBV27; CDR3: CASSFFMNTEAFF
J: TRBJ2-5; V: TRBV4-2; CDR3: CASSQEYGYQETQYF
J: TRBJ2-1; V: TRBV6-5; CDR3: CASSWGEAEQFF
J: TRBJ2-3; V: TRBV28; CDR3: CASSSPRAEYTDTQYF
J: TRBJ2-7; V: TRBV29-1; CDR3: CSVGTSVVVYEQYF
J: TRBJ1-4; V: TRBV2; CDR3: CASSEITGTGAVGEKLFF
J: TRBJ1-4; V: TRBV7-2; CDR3: CASSLGGNEKLFF
J: TRBJ2-1; V: TRBV27; CDR3: CASRRLAANEQFF
J: TRBJ1-2; V: TRBV28; CDR3: CASSTRQGANVGYGYTF
J: TRBJ1-6; V: TRBV7-2; CDR3: CASSLGAGVRNSPLHF
J: TRBJ2-7; V: TRBV29-1; CDR3: CSVGGGQATYEQYF
J: TRBJ1-2; V: TRBV12-3/TRBV12-4; CDR3: CASSFGREDGYTF
J: TRBJ2-5; V: TRBV5-4; CDR3: CASSSPPSQETQYF
J: TRBJ2-7; V: TRBV6-5; CDR3: CASSKYRRGSYEQYF
J: TRBJ1-2; V: TRBV9; CDR3: CASSVGLAGGYTF
J: TRBJ2-3; V: TRBV7-9; CDR3: CASSLVSGGIDTQYF
J: TRBJ2-5; V: TRBV10-3; CDR3: CATQELAGGPDPETQYF
J: TRBJ1-1; V: TRBV7-6; CDR3: CASSFGTGLNTEAFF
J: TRBJ2-5; V: TRBV20-1; CDR3: CSAKQSQTQYF
J: TRBJ1-2; V: TRBV5-6; CDR3: CASTPPGSTNYGYTF
J: TRBJ2-1; V: TRBV21-1; CDR3: CASSFRPGIRGSNEQFF
J: TRBJ2-7; V: TRBV23-1; CDR3: CASSHPETGSSYEQYF